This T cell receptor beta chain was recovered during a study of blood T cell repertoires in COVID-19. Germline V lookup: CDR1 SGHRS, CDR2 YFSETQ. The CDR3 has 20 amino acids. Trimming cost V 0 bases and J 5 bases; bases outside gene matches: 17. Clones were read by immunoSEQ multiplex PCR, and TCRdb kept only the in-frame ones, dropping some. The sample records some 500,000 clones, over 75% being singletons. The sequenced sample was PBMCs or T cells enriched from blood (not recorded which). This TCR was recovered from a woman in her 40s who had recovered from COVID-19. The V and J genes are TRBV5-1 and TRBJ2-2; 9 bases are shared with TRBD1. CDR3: CASSLALTGGKWMATGELFF. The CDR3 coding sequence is TGCGCCAGCAGCTTGGCCTTGACAGGGGGAAAATGGATGGCAACCGGGGAGCTGTTTTTT.